One sample yielded the 32 T cell receptor beta chains listed below, sequenced in a study of Ad26.COV2.S vaccination and SARS-CoV-2 variants. Only in-frame clones appear in the TCRdb table, and some are missing; sequencing was by immunoSEQ multiplex PCR. This repertoire shows roughly 420,000 clones, roughly 90% found once; its top ten account for 3.6%. Regarding treatment: roughly 20 received Ad26.COV2.S at low or high dose, single or two shots; 5 received placebo; per-sample allocation not given. Sampling occurred on day 63 after the first vaccine or placebo injection. The starting material was peripheral blood, obtained in a trial of Ad26.COV2.S vaccine versus placebo. All receptors derive from a person aged 18-60 years who received the Ad26.COV2.S COVID-19 vaccine or a placebo.

V gene TRBV6-4 combines with J gene TRBJ2-1; 16 nucleotides line up with TRBD2. V gave up 3 bases and J gave up 10 bases; unmatched junction bases: 0. The CDR3 extends over 14 amino acids. Germline V lookup: CDR1 MRHNA, CDR2 SNTAGT. The CDR3 loop is CASSEGLAGGEQFF. DNA for the CDR3: TGTGCCAGCAGTGAGGGACTAGCGGGGGGGGAGCAGTTCTTC.

The rearrangement joins TRBV5-4 to TRBJ2-5, with 7 bases matching TRBD1. The CDR3 runs 13 residues. Per germline, CDR1 SGHNT and CDR2 YYREEE (reference sequence). V lost 4 bases and J lost 1; bases outside the gene matches: 1. The CDR3 is CASSPGGQETQYF. The CDR3 DNA sequence: TGTGCCAGCAGCCCAGGGGGCCAAGAGACCCAGTACTTC. The full variable domain, with the rest looked up from reference TRBV5-4 and TRBJ2-5, is ETGVTQSPTHLIKTRGQQVTLRCSSQSGHNTVSWYQQALGQGPQFIFQYYREEENGRGNFPPRFSGLQFPNYSSELNVNALELDDSALYLCASSPGGQETQYFGPGTRLLVL.

The rearrangement joins TRBV6-1 to TRBJ2-5; D ambiguous. From germline, CDR1 is MNHNS and CDR2 SASEGT. CDR3 length: 13 residues. Trimming took off 3 bases at V and 2 bases at J, with 7 bases between the two ends. The CDR3 loop reads CASSEVVQETQYF. CDR3 coding DNA: TGTGCCAGCAGTGAGGTGGTGCAAGAGACCCAGTACTTC.

The chain has TRBV7-9 and TRBJ2-7, with D maybe TRBD2 (5 bases). From germline, CDR1 is SEHNR and CDR2 FQNEAQ (reference sequence). The CDR3 is 15 amino acids. With 1 base removed from V and 5 bases from J, the gap between germline ends came to 15 bases. The CDR3 loop reads CASSLVSAGLHEQYF. CDR3 nucleotides: TGTGCCAGCAGCTTAGTCTCGGCGGGCCTCCACGAGCAGTACTTC.

The rearrangement uses TRBV6-2 or TRBV6-3 and TRBJ2-1, with D maybe TRBD2 (6 bases). Deletions cut 3 bases from V and 1 base from J, with 10 bases between. The germline gives CDR1 MNHEY, CDR2 SVGEGT. CDR3 length: 15 amino acids. CDR3 region: CASSYLGGSYNEQFF. The CDR3 nucleotides read TGTGCCAGCAGTTATTTGGGGGGTTCCTACAATGAGCAGTTCTTC.

The CDR3 region has the DNA TGTGCCAGCAGCCTCAGTGGGGTAGGCAACTATGGCTACACCTTC. It yields the protein CASSLSGVGNYGYTF. The chain links TRBV6-5 to TRBJ1-2; D remains unclear. V dropped 6 bases and J dropped 2 bases, with 16 bases sitting between them. The CDR3 sequence is 15 residues long. Germline V gene data show CDR1 as MNHEY and CDR2 as SVGAGI.

This rearrangement joins TRBV30 to TRBJ1-6; D is uncertain. This CDR3 is 13 amino acids long. Deletions cut 2 bases from V and 5 bases from J, with 7 bases between. Germline V gene lookup returns CDR1 GTSNPN and CDR2 SVGIG (reference sequence). This CDR3 reads CAWSSADNSPLHF. CDR3 sequence (DNA): TGTGCCTGGAGTTCGGCAGATAATTCACCCCTCCACTTT.

V gene TRBV2 combines with J gene TRBJ2-1, with TRBD1 identical over 10 bases. CDR1 is SNHLY and CDR2 is FYNNEI in the germline V gene. This CDR3 spans 15 amino acids. V lost 6 bases, J lost 4 bases, and 6 bases stayed unmatched. CDR3 DNA: TGTGCCAGCAGCCTGGACAGGGGGGATTACAATGAGCAGTTCTTC. Residues: CASSLDRGDYNEQFF.

The CDR3 protein is CASSLDWRVYNEQFF. The CDR3 DNA reads TGTGCCAGCAGCTTAGACTGGCGGGTTTACAATGAGCAGTTCTTC. This chain uses TRBV7-2 with TRBJ2-1; D might be TRBD2 (5 bases). There are 15 residues in the CDR3. V shed 1 base and J shed 4 bases, with 11 bases lying between them. From germline, CDR1 is SGHTA and CDR2 FQGNSA.

J is TRBJ2-3 and V is TRBV7-9; maybe TRBD2 (5 bases). Per the germline V gene, CDR1 is SEHNR and CDR2 is FQNEAQ (reference sequence). The CDR3 runs 14 residues. With 1 base removed from V and 2 bases from J, the gap between germline ends came to 7 bases. The CDR3 region has the DNA TGTGCCAGCAGCTTAGACCGGGACACAGATACGCAGTATTTT. It yields the protein CASSLDRDTDTQYF.

J is TRBJ2-7 and V is TRBV4-1, with 9 nucleotides matching TRBD1. The CDR3 loop spans 15 amino acids. J gave up 7 bases and V 0 bases, and 7 bases lay outside the gene matches. Germline V gene data show CDR1 as MGHRA and CDR2 as YSYEKL. The CDR3, as DNA: TGCGCCAGCAGCCAAGACTGGGGACAGGGACGGGAGCAGTACTTC. Translated, it gives CASSQDWGQGREQYF.

The chain combines TRBV6-6 with TRBJ1-5; no reliable D call. This CDR3 region has 14 residues. Germline lookup yields CDR1 MNHNY and CDR2 SVGAGI (reference sequence). Trimming pared 2 bases from V and 0 bases from J, leaving 5 bases between. The CDR3 protein is CASSYGDSNQPQHF. CDR3 sequence (DNA): TGTGCCAGCAGTTACGGCGATAGCAATCAGCCCCAGCATTTT.

The V call is TRBV5-1, the J call TRBJ1-3; the D is unclear. Germline-derived CDR1 and CDR2 are SGHRS and YFSETQ. The CDR3 contains 16 residues. Between the trimmed V and J ends, which lost 4 bases and 0 bases, there was a span of 14 bases. CDR3 protein: CASSGGNGLSGNTIYF. CDR3 nucleotide sequence: TGCGCCAGCAGCGGAGGCAACGGGCTCTCTGGAAACACCATATATTTT.

The chain employs TRBV13 and TRBJ1-2; unclear D gene. The germline V and J ends were trimmed by 5 bases and 8 bases, with 15 bases remaining between them. The germline gives CDR1 PRHDT, CDR2 FYEKMQ (reference sequence). The CDR3 totals 13 residues. This chain's CDR3 is CASSLVGPGGYTF. CDR3 in DNA: TGTGCCAGCAGCCTTGTAGGGCCCGGGGGCTACACCTTC.

V usage is TRBV5-1 and J usage is TRBJ1-1, with D possibly being TRBD1 (5 bases). Germline V gene lookup returns CDR1 SGHRS and CDR2 YFSETQ. V lost 1 base, J lost 6 bases, and 13 bases lay in between. The CDR3 consists of 14 residues. The CDR3 reads CASSLFRVQAEAFF. DNA for the CDR3: TGCGCCAGCAGCTTGTTCAGGGTTCAAGCTGAAGCTTTCTTT.

The chain links TRBV27 to TRBJ1-2; the D gene is possibly TRBD1 (6 bases). V lost 5 bases to trimming and J lost 7 bases, with 14 bases between them. The CDR3 runs to 13 residues. Germline values: CDR1 MNHEY, CDR2 SMNVEV (reference sequence). The CDR3: CASSLGGAAGYTF. Written as DNA, the CDR3 is TGTGCCAGCAGTCTTGGGGGGGCGGCTGGCTACACCTTC.

This chain links TRBV30 with TRBJ1-4, with a tentative D call TRBD1 (5 bases). The CDR3 spans 12 residues. CDR1 and CDR2 from the germline V gene are GTSNPN and SVGIG (reference sequence). V was cut by 3 bases and J by 8 bases, with 10 bases left in between. CDR3 sequence: CAWRGGGEKLFF. For the CDR3, the DNA is TGTGCCTGGAGGGGGGGTGGAGAAAAACTGTTTTTT.

The chain couples TRBV5-5 to TRBJ1-5; D call uncertain. The CDR3 is made up of 13 amino acids. Germline V gives CDR1 SGHKS, CDR2 YYEKEE (reference sequence). With 3 bases removed from V and 7 bases from J, the gap between germline ends came to 11 bases. The CDR3 sequence: CASSYGSEQPQHF. DNA of the CDR3: TGTGCCAGCAGCTACGGTTCGGAGCAGCCCCAGCATTTT.

This clone appeared a few times. The chain uses TRBV7-9 and TRBJ1-3; D gene uncertain. The V and J ends lost 1 base and 0 bases respectively, with 7 bases between them. Looked up from germline, CDR1 is SEHNR and CDR2 is FQNEAQ (reference sequence). This CDR3 has 15 residues. The CDR3 DNA reads as TGTGCCAGCAGCTTAGTGTCCTACTCTGGAAACACCATATATTTT. This gives the protein CASSLVSYSGNTIYF.

This clone is a singleton in its sample. V usage is TRBV4-1 and J usage is TRBJ1-5; D possibly corresponds to TRBD1 (5 bases). Trimming took off 0 bases at V and 2 bases at J, with 11 bases between the two ends. Per the germline V gene, CDR1 is MGHRA and CDR2 is YSYEKL. CDR3 length: 16 residues. In nucleotides, the CDR3 is TGCGCCAGCAGCCAAGACTCGGTAGGGGGCAATCAGCCCCAGCATTTT. Translation: CASSQDSVGGNQPQHF.

This chain joins TRBV27 and TRBJ2-1, with 8 bases that match TRBD1. The J segment lost 4 bases and the V segment lost 6 bases, leaving 2 bases of the junction unmatched. In germline, CDR1 is MNHEY, CDR2 SMNVEV (reference sequence). This CDR3 is built from 13 residues. CDR3: CASRGQEYNEQFF. The CDR3, as DNA: TGTGCCAGCAGGGGACAGGAGTACAATGAGCAGTTCTTC.

The V call is TRBV4-1, the J call TRBJ2-5; TRBD2 aligns across 15 bases. The germline CDR1 and CDR2 sequences are MGHRA and YSYEKL. The length of the CDR3 is 17 residues. Trimming cost V 4 bases and J 4 bases; bases outside gene matches: 7. CDR3 coding DNA: TGCGCCAGCAGCCTTGGGACTAGCGGGGGGAAAGGAGAGACCCAGTACTTC. It codes for CASSLGTSGGKGETQYF.

The chain joins TRBV30 to TRBJ2-3; tentatively, D is TRBD2 (6 bases). The CDR3 sequence is 13 residues long. Trimming shortened V by 4 bases and J by 1 base, and 9 bases separated the two germline ends. The germline V gene encodes CDR1 GTSNPN and CDR2 SVGIG (reference sequence). The CDR3 DNA reads as TGTGCCTGGAAGACGGGGGGCACAGATACGCAGTATTTT. It specifies CAWKTGGTDTQYF.

The gene calls are TRBV6-1 and TRBJ1-1; D gene ambiguous. The germline V gene encodes CDR1 MNHNS and CDR2 SASEGT. This CDR3 is built from 14 residues. V lost 2 bases and J lost 9, with 16 bases in between. DNA of the CDR3: TGTGCCAGCAGTGAAAGCCTGGGTGGGAAGAAAGCTTTCTTT. Its protein is CASSESLGGKKAFF.

The chain combines TRBV3-1 (or the pseudogene TRBV3-2) with TRBJ1-5, with D possibly matching TRBD1 (6 bases). Looked up from germline, CDR1 is LGHDT and CDR2 is YNNKEL (reference sequence). The V and J ends lost 5 bases and 5 bases respectively, with 10 bases between them. The CDR3 spans 13 residues. CDR3 in DNA: TGTGCCAGCAGCGCTCCAGGGGATCAGCCCCAGCATTTT. It encodes CASSAPGDQPQHF.

Only one count was recorded for this clone. The V gene is TRBV18, the J gene TRBJ2-1; possibly TRBD1 for D (5 bases). Deletions cut 3 bases from V and 10 bases from J, with 10 bases between. This CDR3 comprises 12 residues. The germline V gene encodes CDR1 KGHSH and CDR2 LQKENI. Here the CDR3 reads CASSPGQGEQFF. In nucleotides, the CDR3 is TGTGCCAGCTCACCGGGGCAAGGGGAGCAGTTCTTC.

This clone has a single count. The chain couples TRBV7-9 to TRBJ2-3, with 8 bases lining up with TRBD1. From germline, CDR1 is SEHNR and CDR2 FQNEAQ (reference sequence). V was clipped by 2 bases and J by 4 bases; unmatched bases: 14. There are 18 residues in the CDR3. The CDR3, as DNA: TGTGCCAGCAGCTTATATTTCGGGGACAGGAATAGTCCAGATACGCAGTATTTT. Translated, it gives CASSLYFGDRNSPDTQYF.

The chain uses TRBV19 and TRBJ1-5; possible D gene TRBD1, 6 bases. The CDR3 runs to 17 residues. Per the germline V gene, CDR1 is LNHDA and CDR2 is SQIVND (reference sequence). The V end was cut by 3 bases, the J end by 1 base, with 16 bases between. The DNA of the CDR3 is TGTGCCAGTAGTATCTACGGGACACCGGGGAGCAATCAGCCCCAGCATTTT. Encoded protein: CASSIYGTPGSNQPQHF.

The V gene is TRBV28, the J gene TRBJ2-2, with 7 bases that match TRBD1. J lost 5 bases, V lost 4 bases, and 10 bases had no gene match. CDR3 size: 16 residues. CDR1 and CDR2 (germline): MDHEN, SYDVKM. CDR3 amino acids: CASSSVWDRQTGELFF. For the CDR3, the DNA is TGTGCCAGCAGTTCAGTATGGGACAGACAAACCGGGGAGCTGTTTTTT.

V and J are TRBV19 and TRBJ2-6, with D uncertain. There are 14 residues in the CDR3. The ends were cut back, 3 bases at V and 0 bases at J, with 3 bases in the middle. The germline gives CDR1 LNHDA, CDR2 SQIVND (reference sequence). The CDR3 nucleotides read TGTGCCAGTAGTATCCTCTCTGGGGCCAACGTCCTGACTTTC. Translation gives CASSILSGANVLTF.

CDR3 nucleotides: TGTGCCAGCAGCCCGGGGACCCGAACCTACGAGCAGTACTTC. This encodes CASSPGTRTYEQYF. V and J are TRBV9 and TRBJ2-7, with D perhaps being TRBD1 or TRBD2 (5 bases each). The CDR3 runs 14 residues. Per germline, CDR1 SGDLS and CDR2 YYNGEE. V was clipped by 4 bases and J by 2 bases, with 13 bases between them.

V gene TRBV29-1 combines with J gene TRBJ1-2, with D possibly TRBD1 on 5 matching bases. Between the trimmed V and J ends, which lost 7 bases and 2 bases, there was a span of 11 bases. The CDR3 is 12 residues long. In germline, CDR1 is SQVTM, CDR2 ANQGSEA. DNA of the CDR3: TGCAGCGGGCGAGAGGGGAACTATGGCTACACCTTC. This sequence encodes CSGREGNYGYTF.